Listed below are T cell receptor beta chains from one sample, sequenced in a study of yellow fever vaccine responses in identical twins. TCRdb re-called the RT-PCR reads through MiXCR, storing one row per CDR3 protein. The repertoire consists of about 10,000 distinct CDR3 sequences, with 75% to 90% occurring once and the leading ten covering roughly 2%. Sequenced here: T cells from blood (PBMCs), unsorted or a sorted subset (not recorded which), sampled before or after yellow fever vaccination (not recorded which). The receptors come from a woman under 30 who received the yellow fever vaccine. The CDR3 runs from the conserved cysteine through the conserved F or W. A D gene is named only where the DNA matches it firmly. Not all rows give a size; the values are once, few, many and, for expanded clones, a class.

v_call	d_call	j_call	clone_size	cdr3_aa	cdr3_nt
TRBV29-1	.	TRBJ1-3	few	CSVGSWESGNTIYF	TGCAGCGTTGGATCCTGGGAGTCTGGAAACACCATATATTTT
TRBV13	.	TRBJ2-2	.	CASKQAPNTGELFF	TGTGCCAGCAAACAGGCCCCGAACACCGGGGAGCTGTTTTTT
TRBV29-1	.	TRBJ2-7	.	CSVEDGKSYEQYF	TGCAGCGTTGAGGACGGTAAAAGCTACGAGCAGTACTTC
TRBV11-3	.	TRBJ1-2	.	CASSKRYYSLSEDGYTF	TGTGCCAGCAGTAAAAGATACTACTCCCTTTCGGAGGATGGCTACACCTTC
TRBV9	TRBD2	TRBJ2-1	.	CASSVGPAGVANEQFF	TGTGCCAGCAGCGTAGGCCCAGCGGGAGTAGCCAATGAGCAGTTCTTC
TRBV6-5	.	TRBJ1-2	.	CASSYAEVGYGYTF	TGTGCCAGCAGTTACGCGGAAGTTGGCTATGGCTACACCTTC
TRBV29-1	.	TRBJ2-1	.	CSGGARDVGEQFF	TGCAGCGGTGGTGCCCGGGATGTGGGTGAGCAGTTCTTC
TRBV19	TRBD2	TRBJ2-5	.	CASSPRLARYQETQYF	TGTGCCAGTAGTCCACGACTAGCGAGGTACCAAGAGACCCAGTACTTC
TRBV2	TRBD1	TRBJ1-1	.	CASSEVTGGLDTEAFF	TGTGCCAGCAGTGAAGTAACAGGGGGCTTGGACACTGAAGCTTTCTTT
TRBV5-1	.	TRBJ2-7	.	CASSLQVPSDEQYF	TGCGCCAGCAGCTTGCAGGTCCCCTCCGACGAGCAGTACTTC
TRBV29-1	.	TRBJ2-7	.	CSVEDPQGYQQGSYEQYF	TGCAGCGTTGAAGATCCCCAAGGGTACCAACAGGGATCCTACGAGCAGTACTTC
TRBV6-2/TRBV6-3	.	TRBJ2-3	.	CASSYMATSTDTQYF	TGTGCCAGCAGTTACATGGCGACCAGCACAGATACGCAGTATTTT
TRBV20-1	.	TRBJ1-5	once	CSASGNSNQPQHF	TGCAGTGCTAGCGGAAATAGCAATCAGCCCCAGCATTTT
TRBV28	.	TRBJ1-4	.	CASSNEWDLNEKLFF	TGTGCCAGCAGCAACGAGTGGGACCTAAATGAAAAACTGTTTTTT
TRBV4-3	.	TRBJ2-7	once	CASSQGGSEQYF	TGCGCCAGCAGCCAAGGAGGTTCCGAGCAGTACTTC
TRBV29-1	.	TRBJ1-1	.	CSVRDPPWTEAFF	TGCAGCGTCCGGGACCCACCGTGGACTGAAGCTTTCTTT
TRBV11-1	.	TRBJ1-2	.	CASSLGQDRTSGPYGYTF	TGTGCCAGCAGCTTAGGCCAAGACAGGACAAGCGGCCCATATGGCTACACCTTC
TRBV11-2	.	TRBJ2-1	.	CASSPLLGFNEQFF	TGTGCCAGCAGCCCTTTACTGGGGTTCAATGAGCAGTTCTTC
TRBV29-1	.	TRBJ1-3	few	CSAWSRGGNTIYF	TGCAGCGCCTGGAGTAGGGGAGGGAACACCATATATTTT
TRBV2	.	TRBJ2-5	.	CASSTDNQETQYF	TGTGCCAGCAGCACAGACAACCAAGAGACCCAGTACTTC
TRBV19	TRBD1	TRBJ2-3	.	CASSIGQGATDTQYF	TGTGCCAGTAGTATAGGACAGGGGGCTACAGATACGCAGTATTTT
TRBV6-2/TRBV6-3	.	TRBJ1-2	.	CASSYAGETGGYTF	TGTGCCAGCAGTTACGCAGGGGAAACGGGAGGCTACACCTTC
TRBV13	.	TRBJ2-7	.	CASSLGVLVSEQYF	TGTGCCAGCAGCTTAGGAGTTTTGGTCTCCGAGCAGTACTTC
TRBV10-1	.	TRBJ2-1	.	CASSESGRDEQFF	TGCGCCAGCAGTGAGTCGGGCCGGGATGAGCAGTTCTTC
TRBV10-3	.	TRBJ1-3	few	CAISTLGPGNTIYF	TGTGCCATCAGTACCTTGGGACCTGGAAACACCATATATTTT
TRBV13	TRBD1	TRBJ1-2	.	CASKPTGTGVGYTF	TGTGCCAGCAAACCGACCGGGACAGGGGTTGGCTACACCTTC
TRBV11-2	.	TRBJ2-3	.	CASSTRTGPSTDTQYF	TGTGCCAGCAGCACCCGAACAGGGCCTAGCACAGATACGCAGTATTTT
TRBV2	.	TRBJ2-4	.	CASTLRVNIQYF	TGTGCCAGCACGTTGAGAGTTAACATTCAGTACTTC
TRBV9	.	TRBJ2-1	.	CASSVARAGKFDNEQFF	TGTGCCAGCAGCGTAGCTCGGGCAGGGAAATTTGACAATGAGCAGTTCTTC
TRBV9	.	TRBJ2-1	.	CASSVGLSSYNEQFF	TGTGCCAGCAGCGTAGGCTTGAGCTCCTACAATGAGCAGTTCTTC
TRBV20-1	.	TRBJ2-1	once	CSANRGNEQFF	TGCAGTGCTAATCGGGGAAATGAGCAGTTCTTC
TRBV7-6	.	TRBJ2-1	.	CASSINVLNEQFF	TGTGCCAGCAGCATTAACGTACTCAATGAGCAGTTCTTC
TRBV13	.	TRBJ2-3	.	CATLTGPDVDTQYF	TGTGCCACCCTGACGGGCCCGGACGTCGATACGCAGTATTTT
TRBV11-2	.	TRBJ2-3	.	CASSLGPSSTDTQYF	TGTGCCAGCAGCTTAGGCCCCAGCAGCACAGATACGCAGTATTTT
TRBV29-1	.	TRBJ2-2	few	CSTWSGGTGELFF	TGCAGCACATGGTCAGGGGGGACCGGGGAGCTGTTTTTT
TRBV12-3/TRBV12-4	.	TRBJ1-5	.	CASSQWGDSNQPQHF	TGTGCCAGCAGCCAGTGGGGGGATAGCAATCAGCCCCAGCATTTT
TRBV11-3	.	TRBJ1-6	.	CTSSQPHSPLHF	TGTACCAGCAGCCAGCCCCATTCACCCCTCCACTTT
TRBV7-6	.	TRBJ2-7	.	CATSGGRGGEQYF	TGTGCCACGAGCGGAGGGAGAGGGGGTGAGCAGTACTTC
TRBV24-1	.	TRBJ2-1	.	CATGSGTPSYNEQFF	TGTGCCACCGGGTCCGGGACGCCGTCCTACAATGAGCAGTTCTTC
TRBV5-1	.	TRBJ1-6	.	CASSLGTTNSPLHF	TGCGCCAGCAGCTTAGGAACAACTAATTCACCCCTCCACTTT
TRBV21-1	.	TRBJ1-2	.	CASKDGYTF	TGTGCCAGCAAGGATGGCTACACCTTC
TRBV3-1	.	TRBJ1-5	.	CASSQGRNQPQHF	TGTGCCAGCAGCCAAGGCAGAAATCAGCCCCAGCATTTT
TRBV11-3	.	TRBJ2-7	.	CASSLGPSDYEQYF	TGTGCCAGCAGCTTAGGTCCATCTGACTACGAGCAGTACTTC